The TCR beta chain under discussion was sequenced for a study of response to subunit inactivated influenza vaccine. TCRdb used MiXCR to reprocess the RT-PCR reads, holding one entry per CDR3 protein. The repertoire has some 600,000 distinct CDR3 sequences, around 15% of them found once; the top ten carry roughly 7.2%. This clonotype has just a few counts. Its antigen is undetermined. An end of the junction differs from the germline gene, which may be a read error. General study results and limits: The authors proposed limited new T cell recruitment per seasonal influenza vaccination.

The CDR3 has 16 residues. The chain has TRBV12-3 or TRBV12-4 and TRBJ1-5, with D tentatively TRBD1 (5 bases). This TCR came from a man aged 45 to 65 who received an inactivated influenza vaccine. Sample: PBMCs from blood, taken around 14 days before vaccination. The CDR3 nucleotides are TGTGCCAGCGGTTTAGTCGGGACTTATAGCAATCAGCCCCAGCATTTT. Protein product: CASGLVGTYSNQPQHF.